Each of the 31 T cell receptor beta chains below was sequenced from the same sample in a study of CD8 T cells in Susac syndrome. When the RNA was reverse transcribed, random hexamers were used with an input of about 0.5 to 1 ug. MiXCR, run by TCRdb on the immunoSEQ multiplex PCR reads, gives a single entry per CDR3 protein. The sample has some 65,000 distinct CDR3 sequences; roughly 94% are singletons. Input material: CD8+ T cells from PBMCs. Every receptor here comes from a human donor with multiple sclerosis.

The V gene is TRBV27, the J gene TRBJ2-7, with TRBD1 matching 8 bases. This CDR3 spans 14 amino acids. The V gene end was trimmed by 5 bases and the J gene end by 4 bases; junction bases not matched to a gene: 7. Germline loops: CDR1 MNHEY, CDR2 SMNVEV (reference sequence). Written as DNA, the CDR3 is TGTGCCAGCAGTCCCTCGGACAGGGTATACGAGCAGTACTTC. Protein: CASSPSDRVYEQYF.

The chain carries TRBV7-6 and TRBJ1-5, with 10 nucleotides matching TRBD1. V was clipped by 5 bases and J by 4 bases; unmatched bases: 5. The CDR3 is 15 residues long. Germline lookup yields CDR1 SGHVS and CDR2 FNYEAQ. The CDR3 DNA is TGTGCCAGCAGCCCGGGACAGGGGACTAATCAGCCCCAGCATTTT. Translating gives CASSPGQGTNQPQHF.

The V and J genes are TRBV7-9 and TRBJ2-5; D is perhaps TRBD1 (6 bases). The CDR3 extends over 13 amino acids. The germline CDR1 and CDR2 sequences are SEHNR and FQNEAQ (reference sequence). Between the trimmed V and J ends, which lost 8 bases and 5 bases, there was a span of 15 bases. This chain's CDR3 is CASDVGAWETQYF. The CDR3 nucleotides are TGTGCCAGCGACGTGGGGGCCTGGGAGACCCAGTACTTC.

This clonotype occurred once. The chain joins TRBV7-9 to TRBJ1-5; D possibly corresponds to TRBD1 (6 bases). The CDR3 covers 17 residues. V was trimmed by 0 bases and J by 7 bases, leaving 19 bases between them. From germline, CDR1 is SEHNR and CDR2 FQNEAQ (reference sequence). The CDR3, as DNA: TGTGCCAGCAGCTTAGCAGGGCCCGAGGGGGTTTTACAGCCCCAGCATTTT. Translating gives CASSLAGPEGVLQPQHF.

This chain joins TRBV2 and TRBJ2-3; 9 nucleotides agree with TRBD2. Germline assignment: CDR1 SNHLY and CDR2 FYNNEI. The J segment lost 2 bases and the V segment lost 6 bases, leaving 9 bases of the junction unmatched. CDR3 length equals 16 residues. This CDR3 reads CASRTGTSRPTDTQYF. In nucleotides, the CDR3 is TGTGCCAGCAGGACCGGGACTAGCAGACCCACAGATACGCAGTATTTT.

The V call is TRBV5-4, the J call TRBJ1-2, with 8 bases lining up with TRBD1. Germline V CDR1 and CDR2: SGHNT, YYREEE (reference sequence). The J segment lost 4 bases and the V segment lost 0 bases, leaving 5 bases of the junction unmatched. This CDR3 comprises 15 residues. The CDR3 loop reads CASSLEDRARYGYTF. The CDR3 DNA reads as TGTGCCAGCAGCTTGGAGGACAGGGCCCGCTATGGCTACACCTTC.

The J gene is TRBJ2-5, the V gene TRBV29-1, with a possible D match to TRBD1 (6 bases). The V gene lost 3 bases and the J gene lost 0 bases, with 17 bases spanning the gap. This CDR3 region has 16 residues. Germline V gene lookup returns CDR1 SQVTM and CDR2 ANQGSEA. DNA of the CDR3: TGCAGCGTTGAGTGGCAGGGGTCACGGTACCAAGAGACCCAGTACTTC. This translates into CSVEWQGSRYQETQYF.

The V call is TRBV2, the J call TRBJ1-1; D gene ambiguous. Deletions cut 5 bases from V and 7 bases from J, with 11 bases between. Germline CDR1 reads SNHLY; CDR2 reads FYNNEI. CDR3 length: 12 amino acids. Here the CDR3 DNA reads TGTGCCAGCAGTAACTACCGGAGTGAAGCTTTCTTT. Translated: CASSNYRSEAFF.

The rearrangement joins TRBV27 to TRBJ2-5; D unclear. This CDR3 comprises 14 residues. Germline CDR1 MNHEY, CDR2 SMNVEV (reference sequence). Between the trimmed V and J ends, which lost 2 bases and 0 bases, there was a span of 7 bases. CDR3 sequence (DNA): TGTGCCAGCAGTTTAGGCAGCTACCAAGAGACCCAGTACTTC. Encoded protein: CASSLGSYQETQYF.

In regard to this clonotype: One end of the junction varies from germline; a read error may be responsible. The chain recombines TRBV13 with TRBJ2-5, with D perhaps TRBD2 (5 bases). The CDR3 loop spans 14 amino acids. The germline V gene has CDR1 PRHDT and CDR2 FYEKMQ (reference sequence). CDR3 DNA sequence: TGTGCCAGCACCTTAGGGTCAGCGGAAGAGACCCAGTACTTC. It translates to CASTLGSAEETQYF.

The CDR3 loop is CASSEHKTGFQVYGYTF. CDR3 nucleotide sequence: TGTGCCAGCAGTGAACATAAGACTGGATTTCAGGTTTATGGCTACACCTTC. This chain links TRBV2 with TRBJ1-2; D call uncertain. V was cut by 2 bases and J by 5 bases, with 21 bases left in between. The germline V gene encodes CDR1 SNHLY and CDR2 FYNNEI. The CDR3 sequence is 17 residues long.

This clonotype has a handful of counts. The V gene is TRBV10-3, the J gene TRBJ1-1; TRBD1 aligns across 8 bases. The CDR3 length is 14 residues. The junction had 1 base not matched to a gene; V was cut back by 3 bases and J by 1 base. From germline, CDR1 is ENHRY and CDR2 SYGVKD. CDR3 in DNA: TGTGCCATCAGTGAAGGGACAGGGAACACTGAAGCTTTCTTT. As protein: CAISEGTGNTEAFF.

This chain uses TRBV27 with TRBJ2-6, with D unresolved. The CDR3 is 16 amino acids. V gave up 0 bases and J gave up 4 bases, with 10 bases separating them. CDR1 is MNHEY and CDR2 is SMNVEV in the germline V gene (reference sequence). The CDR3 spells CASSLSGVPGANVLTF. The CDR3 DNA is TGTGCCAGCAGTTTATCAGGAGTTCCCGGGGCCAACGTCCTGACTTTC.

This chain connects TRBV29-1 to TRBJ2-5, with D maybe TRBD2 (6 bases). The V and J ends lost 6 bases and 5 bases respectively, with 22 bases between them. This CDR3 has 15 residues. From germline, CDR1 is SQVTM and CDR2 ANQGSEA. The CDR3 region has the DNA TGCAGCGTGTACGGTCCGGGACCTGGAGGGGAGACCCAGTACTTC. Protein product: CSVYGPGPGGETQYF. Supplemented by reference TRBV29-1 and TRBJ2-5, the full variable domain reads SAVISQKPSRDICQRGTSLTIQCQVDSQVTMMFWYRQQPGQSLTLIATANQGSEATYESGFVIDKFPISRPNLTFSTLTVSNMSPEDSSIYLCSVYGPGPGGETQYFGPGTRLLVL.

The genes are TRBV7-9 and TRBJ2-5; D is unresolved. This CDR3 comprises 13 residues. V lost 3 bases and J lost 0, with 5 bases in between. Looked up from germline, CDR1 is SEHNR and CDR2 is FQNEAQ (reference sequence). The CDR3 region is CASSLGNQETQYF. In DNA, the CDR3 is TGTGCCAGCAGCTTGGGGAACCAAGAGACCCAGTACTTC.

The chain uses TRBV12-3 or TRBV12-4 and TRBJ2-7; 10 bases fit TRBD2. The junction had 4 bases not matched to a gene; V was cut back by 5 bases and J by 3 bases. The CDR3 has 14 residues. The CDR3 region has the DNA TGTGCCAGCAGTCGGACTAGCGGTCTCTACGAGCAGTACTTC. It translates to CASSRTSGLYEQYF.

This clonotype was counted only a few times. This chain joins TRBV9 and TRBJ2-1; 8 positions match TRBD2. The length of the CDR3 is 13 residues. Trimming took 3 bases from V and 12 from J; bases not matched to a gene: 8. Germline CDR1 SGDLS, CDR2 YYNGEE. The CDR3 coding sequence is TGTGCCAGCAGCGCCGGCGGACTAGCCCGGCAGTTCTTC. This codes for CASSAGGLARQFF. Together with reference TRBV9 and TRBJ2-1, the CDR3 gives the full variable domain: DSGVTQTPKHLITATGQRVTLRCSPRSGDLSVYWYQQSLDQGLQFLIQYYNGEERAKGNILERFSAQQFPDLHSELNLSSLELGDSALYFCASSAGGLARQFFGPGTRLTVL.

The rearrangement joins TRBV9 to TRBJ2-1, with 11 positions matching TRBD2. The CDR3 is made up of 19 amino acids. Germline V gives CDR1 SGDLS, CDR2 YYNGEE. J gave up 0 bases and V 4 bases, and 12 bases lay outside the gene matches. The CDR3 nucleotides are TGTGCCAGCAGCAAAGAGGGGGTAGCGGGAGGGAGCTCCTACAATGAGCAGTTCTTC. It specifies CASSKEGVAGGSSYNEQFF.

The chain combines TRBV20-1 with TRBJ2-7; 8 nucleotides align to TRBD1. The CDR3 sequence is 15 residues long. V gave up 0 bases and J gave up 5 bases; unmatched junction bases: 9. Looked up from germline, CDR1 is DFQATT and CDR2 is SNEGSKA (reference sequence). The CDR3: CSARDDLQGVHEQYF. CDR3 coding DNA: TGCAGTGCTAGAGATGATTTACAGGGGGTCCACGAGCAGTACTTC.

The CDR3: CATSLGLAGTDTQYF. The DNA of the CDR3 is TGTGCCACCAGCTTGGGACTAGCGGGGACAGATACGCAGTATTTT. The rearrangement joins TRBV15 to TRBJ2-3; 13 nucleotides match TRBD2. The CDR3 has 15 amino acids. The V gene's germline CDR1 is LNHNV and CDR2 YYDKDF (reference sequence). Trimming at V came to 5 bases and at J to 3 bases, leaving 2 bases not matched to a gene.

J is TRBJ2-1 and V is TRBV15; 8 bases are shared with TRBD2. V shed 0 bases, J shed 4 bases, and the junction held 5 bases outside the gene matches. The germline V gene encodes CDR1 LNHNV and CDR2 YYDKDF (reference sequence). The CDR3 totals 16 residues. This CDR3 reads CATSRDLGGAYNEQFF. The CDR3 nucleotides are TGTGCCACCAGCAGAGACCTCGGGGGGGCGTACAATGAGCAGTTCTTC.

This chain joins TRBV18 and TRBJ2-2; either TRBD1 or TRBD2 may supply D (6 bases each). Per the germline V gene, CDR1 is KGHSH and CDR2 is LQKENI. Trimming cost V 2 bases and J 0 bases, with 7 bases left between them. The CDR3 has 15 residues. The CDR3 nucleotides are TGTGCCAGCTCACCAGGGGGGCCGAACACCGGGGAGCTGTTTTTT. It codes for CASSPGGPNTGELFF.

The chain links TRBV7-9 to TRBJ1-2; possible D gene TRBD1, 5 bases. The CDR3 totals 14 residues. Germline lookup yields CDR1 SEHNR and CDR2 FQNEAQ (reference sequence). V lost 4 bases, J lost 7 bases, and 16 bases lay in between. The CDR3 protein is CASSSTRLGAGYTF. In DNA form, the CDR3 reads TGTGCCAGCAGCTCAACCAGACTAGGGGCTGGCTACACCTTC. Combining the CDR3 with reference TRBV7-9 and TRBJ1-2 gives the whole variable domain DTGVSQNPRHKITKRGQNVTFRCDPISEHNRLYWYRQTLGQGPEFLTYFQNEAQLEKSRLLSDRFSAERPKGSFSTLEIQRTEQGDSAMYLCASSSTRLGAGYTFGSGTRLTVV.

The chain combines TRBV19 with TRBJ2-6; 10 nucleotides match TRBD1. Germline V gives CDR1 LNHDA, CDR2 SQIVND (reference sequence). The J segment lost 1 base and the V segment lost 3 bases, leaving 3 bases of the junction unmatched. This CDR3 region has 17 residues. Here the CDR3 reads CASSIDRGLSGANVLTF. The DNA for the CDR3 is TGTGCCAGTAGTATCGACAGGGGGCTGTCTGGGGCCAACGTCCTGACTTTC.

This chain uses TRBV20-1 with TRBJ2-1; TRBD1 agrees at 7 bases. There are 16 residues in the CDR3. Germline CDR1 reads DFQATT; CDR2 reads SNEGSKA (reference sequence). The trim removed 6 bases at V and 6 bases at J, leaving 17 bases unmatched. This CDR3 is CSARGDRDRDPNEQFF. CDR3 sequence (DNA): TGCAGTGCCAGGGGAGACCGGGACAGAGATCCCAATGAGCAGTTCTTC.

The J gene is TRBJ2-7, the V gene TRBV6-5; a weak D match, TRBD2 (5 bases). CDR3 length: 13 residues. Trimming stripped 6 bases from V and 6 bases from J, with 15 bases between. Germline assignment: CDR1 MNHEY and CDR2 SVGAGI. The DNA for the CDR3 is TGTGCCAGCAGCCCGAGGTCAGCGGTCGAGCAGTACTTC. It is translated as CASSPRSAVEQYF.

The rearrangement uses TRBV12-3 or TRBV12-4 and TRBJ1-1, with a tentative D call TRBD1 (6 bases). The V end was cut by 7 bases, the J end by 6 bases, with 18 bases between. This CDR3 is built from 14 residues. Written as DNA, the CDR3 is TGTGCCAGCAAAGGTGCAGGGGAGTTCGCTGAAGCTTTCTTT. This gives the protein CASKGAGEFAEAFF.

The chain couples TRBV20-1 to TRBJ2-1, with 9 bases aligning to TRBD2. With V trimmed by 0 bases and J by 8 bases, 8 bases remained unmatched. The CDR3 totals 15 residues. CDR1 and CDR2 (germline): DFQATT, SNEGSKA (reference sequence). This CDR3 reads CSARDALAGIHEQFF. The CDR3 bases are TGCAGTGCTAGAGATGCCCTAGCGGGAATCCATGAGCAGTTCTTC.

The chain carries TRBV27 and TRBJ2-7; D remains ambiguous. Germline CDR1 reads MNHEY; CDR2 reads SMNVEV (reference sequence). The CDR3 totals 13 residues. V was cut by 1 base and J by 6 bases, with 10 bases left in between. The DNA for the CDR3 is TGTGCCAGCAGTTTATTTTCTTCACTCGAGCAGTACTTC. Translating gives CASSLFSSLEQYF.

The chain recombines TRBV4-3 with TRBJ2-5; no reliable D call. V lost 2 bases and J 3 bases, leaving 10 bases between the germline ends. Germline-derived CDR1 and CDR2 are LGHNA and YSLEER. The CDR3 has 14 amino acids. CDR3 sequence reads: CASSQTRTEETQYF. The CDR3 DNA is TGCGCCAGCAGCCAAACTCGGACGGAAGAGACCCAGTACTTC.

CDR3: CAISATDEKLFF. As DNA, the CDR3 is TGTGCCATCAGTGCGACAGACGAAAAACTGTTTTTT. The J gene is TRBJ1-4, the V gene TRBV10-3, with TRBD1 as a possible D gene (5 bases). Trimming stripped 4 bases from V and 8 bases from J, with 8 bases between. Germline V gene data show CDR1 as ENHRY and CDR2 as SYGVKD. The CDR3 is made up of 12 amino acids.